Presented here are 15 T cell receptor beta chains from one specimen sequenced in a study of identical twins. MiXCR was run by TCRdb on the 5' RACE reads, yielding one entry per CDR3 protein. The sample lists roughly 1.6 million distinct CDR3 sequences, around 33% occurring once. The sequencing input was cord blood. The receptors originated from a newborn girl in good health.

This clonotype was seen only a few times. The CDR3: CASSSGQTNYGYTF. For the CDR3, the DNA is TGTGCCAGCAGCTCGGGACAGACTAACTATGGCTACACCTTC. J is TRBJ1-2 and V is TRBV12-3 or TRBV12-4, with 7 bases that match TRBD1. V dropped 6 bases and J dropped 0; count of bases not matched to a gene: 4. The CDR3 sequence is 14 residues long.

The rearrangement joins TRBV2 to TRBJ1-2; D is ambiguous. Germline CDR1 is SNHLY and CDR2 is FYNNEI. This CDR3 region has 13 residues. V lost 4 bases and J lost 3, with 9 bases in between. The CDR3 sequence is CASSGRIHYGYTF. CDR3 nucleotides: TGTGCCAGCAGTGGGAGGATCCACTATGGCTACACCTTC. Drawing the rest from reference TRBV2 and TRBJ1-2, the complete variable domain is EPEVTQTPSHQVTQMGQEVILRCVPISNHLYFYWYRQILGQKVEFLVSFYNNEISEKSEIFDDQFSVERPDGSNFTLKIRSTKLEDSAMYFCASSGRIHYGYTFGSGTRLTVV.

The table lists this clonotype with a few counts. The CDR3 DNA sequence: TGTGCCAGCAGTGCTCGGTGGGGGGCGCGAACTAACTATGGCTACACCTTC. Its translation is CASSARWGARTNYGYTF. V and J are TRBV27 and TRBJ1-2; maybe TRBD1 (6 bases). CDR1 and CDR2 from the germline V gene are MNHEY and SMNVEV (reference sequence). This CDR3 has 17 amino acids. The V end was cut by 5 bases, the J end by 0 bases, with 19 bases between.

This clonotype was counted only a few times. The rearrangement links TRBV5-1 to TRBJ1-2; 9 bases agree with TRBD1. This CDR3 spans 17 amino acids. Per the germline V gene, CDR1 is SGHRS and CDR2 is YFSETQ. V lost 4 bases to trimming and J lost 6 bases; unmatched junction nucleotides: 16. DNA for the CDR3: TGCGCCAGCAGCCCGATGCCCGTGGGACAGGGTATACATGGCTACACCTTC. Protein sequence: CASSPMPVGQGIHGYTF. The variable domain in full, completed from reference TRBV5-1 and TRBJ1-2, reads KAGVTQTPRYLIKTRGQQVTLSCSPISGHRSVSWYQQTPGQGLQFLFEYFSETQRNKGNFPGRFSGRQFSNSRSEMNVSTLELGDSALYLCASSPMPVGQGIHGYTFGSGTRLTVV.

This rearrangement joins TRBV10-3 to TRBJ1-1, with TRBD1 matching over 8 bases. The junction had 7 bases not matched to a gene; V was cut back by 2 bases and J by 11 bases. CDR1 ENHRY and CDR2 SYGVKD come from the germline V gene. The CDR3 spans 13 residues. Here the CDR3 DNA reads TGTGCCATCAGTGAGAACAGGGGGAGTTGGGCTTTCTTT. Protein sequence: CAISENRGSWAFF.

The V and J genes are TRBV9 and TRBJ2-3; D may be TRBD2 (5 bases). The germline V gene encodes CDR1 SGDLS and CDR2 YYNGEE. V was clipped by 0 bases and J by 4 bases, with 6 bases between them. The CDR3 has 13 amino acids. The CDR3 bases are TGTGCCAGCAGCGTAGAGAGGGCAGATACGCAGTATTTT. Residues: CASSVERADTQYF.

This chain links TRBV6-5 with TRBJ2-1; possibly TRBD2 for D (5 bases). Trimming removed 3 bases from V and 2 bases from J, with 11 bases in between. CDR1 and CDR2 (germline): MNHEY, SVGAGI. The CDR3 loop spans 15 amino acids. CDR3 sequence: CASSYYGSAYNEQFF. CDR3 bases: TGTGCCAGCAGTTATTATGGGAGTGCCTACAATGAGCAGTTCTTC.

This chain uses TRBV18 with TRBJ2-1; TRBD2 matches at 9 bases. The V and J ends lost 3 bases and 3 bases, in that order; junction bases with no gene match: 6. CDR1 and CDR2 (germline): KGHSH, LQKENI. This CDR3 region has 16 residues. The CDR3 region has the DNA TGTGCCAGCTCACCCACGGTAGCGGGAGACTACAATGAGCAGTTCTTC. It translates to CASSPTVAGDYNEQFF.

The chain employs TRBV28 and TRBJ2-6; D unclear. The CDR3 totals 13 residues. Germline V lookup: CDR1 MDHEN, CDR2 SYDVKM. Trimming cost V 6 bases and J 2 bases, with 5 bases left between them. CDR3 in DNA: TGTGCCAGCAGATTTACTGGGGCCAACGTCCTGACTTTC. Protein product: CASRFTGANVLTF.

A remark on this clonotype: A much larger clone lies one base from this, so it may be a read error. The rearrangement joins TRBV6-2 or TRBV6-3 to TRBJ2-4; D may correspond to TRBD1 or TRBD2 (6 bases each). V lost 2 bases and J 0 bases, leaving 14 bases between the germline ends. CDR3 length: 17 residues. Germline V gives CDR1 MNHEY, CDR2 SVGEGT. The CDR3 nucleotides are TGTGCCAGCAGTTACGTCGGGGGCAACCTAGCCAAAAACATTCAGTACTTC. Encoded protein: CASSYVGGNLAKNIQYF.

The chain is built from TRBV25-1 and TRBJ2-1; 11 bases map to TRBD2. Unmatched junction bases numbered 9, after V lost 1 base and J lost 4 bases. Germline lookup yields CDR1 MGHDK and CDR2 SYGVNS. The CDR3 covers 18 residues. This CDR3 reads CASSESLGLAVAYNEQFF. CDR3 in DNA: TGTGCCAGCAGTGAATCTTTGGGACTAGCGGTTGCATACAATGAGCAGTTCTTC.

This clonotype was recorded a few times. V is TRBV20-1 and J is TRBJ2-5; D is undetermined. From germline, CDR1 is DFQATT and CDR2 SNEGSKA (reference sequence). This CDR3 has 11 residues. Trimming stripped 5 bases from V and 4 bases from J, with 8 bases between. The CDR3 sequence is CSALGSETQYF. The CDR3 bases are TGCAGTGCTTTAGGGTCAGAGACCCAGTACTTC.

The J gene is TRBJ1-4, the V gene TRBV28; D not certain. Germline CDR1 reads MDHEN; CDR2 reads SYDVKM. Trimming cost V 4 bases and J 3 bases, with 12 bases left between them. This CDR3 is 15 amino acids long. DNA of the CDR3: TGTGCCAGCAGTTCCCCGACATTGTCTAATGAAAAACTGTTTTTT. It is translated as CASSSPTLSNEKLFF. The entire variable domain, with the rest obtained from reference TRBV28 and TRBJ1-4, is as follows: DVKVTQSSRYLVKRTGEKVFLECVQDMDHENMFWYRQDPGLGLRLIYFSYDVKMKEKGDIPEGYSVSREKKERFSLILESASTNQTSMYLCASSSPTLSNEKLFFGSGTQLSVL.

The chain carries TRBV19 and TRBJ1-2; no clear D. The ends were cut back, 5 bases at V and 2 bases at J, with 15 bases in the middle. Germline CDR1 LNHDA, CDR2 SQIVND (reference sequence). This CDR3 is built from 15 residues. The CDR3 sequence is CASSLHLPANYGYTF. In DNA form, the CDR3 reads TGTGCCAGTAGTCTTCATCTCCCAGCGAACTATGGCTACACCTTC.

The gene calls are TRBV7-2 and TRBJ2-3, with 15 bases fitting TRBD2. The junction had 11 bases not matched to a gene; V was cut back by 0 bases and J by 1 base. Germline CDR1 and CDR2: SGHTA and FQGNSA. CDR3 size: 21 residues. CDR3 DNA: TGTGCCAGCAGCTTAGCTGCGGGACTAGCGGGGGGAAACCCTGGCACAGATACGCAGTATTTT. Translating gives CASSLAAGLAGGNPGTDTQYF.